The 4 T cell receptor beta chains in this list originate from one sample, sequenced in a study of TIL therapy for anti-PD-1-resistant metastatic lung cancer. Time point defined: pre-treatment sample, taken before nivolumab and TIL therapy. Pleural nodules or supraclavicular lymph nodes made up most of the excised metastases sampled. This was the immunoSEQ v3 assay. Sequenced by immunoSEQ multiplex PCR; TCRdb stores in-frame clones only, minus some. The sample holds about 50,000 clones; 70% to 85% are singletons and the top ten take 5.6%. The specimen comprised tumor tissue, sampled at baseline. Receptors were obtained from a person aged 25-80 years with non-small cell lung cancer.

The chain links TRBV11-2 to TRBJ2-5; no clear D. Per the germline V gene, CDR1 is SGHAT and CDR2 is FQNNGV. The CDR3 sequence is 14 residues long. V gave up 1 base and J gave up 2 bases, with 8 bases separating them. In DNA, the CDR3 is TGTGCCAGCAGCTTAGTTCCGCGGCAAGAGACCCAGTACTTC. Protein sequence: CASSLVPRQETQYF. Combining the CDR3 with reference TRBV11-2 and TRBJ2-5 gives the whole variable domain EAGVAQSPRYKIIEKRQSVAFWCNPISGHATLYWYQQILGQGPKLLIQFQNNGVVDDSQLPKDRFSAERLKGVDSTLKIQPAKLEDSAVYLCASSLVPRQETQYFGPGTRLLVL.

Note on this clone: The junction departs from the called germline gene at one end, perhaps through a read error. This chain connects TRBV6-5 to TRBJ2-7; D gene ambiguous. CDR1 MNHEY and CDR2 SVGAGI come from the germline V gene. This CDR3 comprises 13 residues. The CDR3 spells CASSYFRGYEQYF. CDR3 nucleotides: TGTGCCAGCAGCTACTTCCGAGGCTACGAGCAGTACTTC.

The chain links TRBV9 to TRBJ1-1; D is unclear. The CDR3 is 15 residues long. Germline CDR1 reads SGDLS; CDR2 reads YYNGEE. Trimming removed 2 bases from V and 4 bases from J, with 15 bases in between. The CDR3 loop reads CASSVDPGLGTEAFF. The CDR3 nucleotides read TGTGCCAGCAGCGTCGACCCCGGGTTAGGCACTGAAGCTTTCTTT.

The V gene is TRBV5-1, the J gene TRBJ2-3; 13 bases line up with TRBD2. This CDR3 is 18 amino acids long. The V gene end was trimmed by 3 bases and the J gene end by 6 bases; junction bases not matched to a gene: 13. The V gene's germline CDR1 is SGHRS and CDR2 YFSETQ. The CDR3 DNA is TGCGCCAGCAGCTGGGGGATACTAGCGGGAGGGCCTGGTGATACGCAGTATTTT. The encoded protein is CASSWGILAGGPGDTQYF.